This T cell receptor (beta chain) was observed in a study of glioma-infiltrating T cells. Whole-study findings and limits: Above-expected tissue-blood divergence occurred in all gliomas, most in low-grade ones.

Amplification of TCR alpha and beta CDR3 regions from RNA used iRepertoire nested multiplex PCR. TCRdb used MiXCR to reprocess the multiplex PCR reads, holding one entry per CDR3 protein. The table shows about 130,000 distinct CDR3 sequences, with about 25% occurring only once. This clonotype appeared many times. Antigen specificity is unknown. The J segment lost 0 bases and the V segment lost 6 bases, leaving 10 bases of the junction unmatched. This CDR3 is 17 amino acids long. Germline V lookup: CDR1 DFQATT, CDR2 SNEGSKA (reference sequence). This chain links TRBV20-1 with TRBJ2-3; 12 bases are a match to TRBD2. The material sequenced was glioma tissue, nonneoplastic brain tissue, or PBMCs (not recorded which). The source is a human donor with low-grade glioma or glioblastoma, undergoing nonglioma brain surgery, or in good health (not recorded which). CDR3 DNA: TGCAGTGCCGTACTAGCGGGGGGTCCCCTTAGCACAGATACGCAGTATTTT. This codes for CSAVLAGGPLSTDTQYF.